Below are 2 T cell receptor beta chains sequenced from a single sample in a study of CD8+ T cells in alopecia areata. Treatment meaning: oral pan-JAK inhibitor, 5-10 mg twice daily. Once RNA had been extracted, it was reverse transcribed into cDNA to act as the sequencing template. TCRdb's copy holds only in-frame clones and misses some; the assay was immunoSEQ multiplex PCR. The top ten hold about 12% of the sample, which has 150,000 to 200,000 clones, roughly 53% seen once. This specimen consisted of CD8+ T cells sorted from blood, obtained at week 24, from a patient treated with tofacitinib. The origin of the receptors is a human donor with alopecia areata.

This chain links TRBV27 with TRBJ2-3, with a weak D call TRBD2 (5 bases). The germline gives CDR1 MNHEY, CDR2 SMNVEV (reference sequence). The CDR3 contains 14 residues. Deletions cut 2 bases from V and 5 bases from J, with 11 bases between. The CDR3 is CASSLLAYGDTQYF. Here the CDR3 DNA reads TGTGCCAGCAGTTTACTAGCTTACGGAGATACGCAGTATTTT.

The chain uses TRBV7-9 and TRBJ1-1; unclear D gene. V gave up 3 bases and J gave up 5 bases, with 10 bases separating them. CDR1 is SEHNR and CDR2 is FQNEAQ in the germline V gene (reference sequence). The CDR3 has 13 residues. The CDR3 protein is CASSFPDGTEAFF. Written as DNA, the CDR3 is TGTGCCAGCAGCTTTCCGGACGGGACTGAAGCTTTCTTT.